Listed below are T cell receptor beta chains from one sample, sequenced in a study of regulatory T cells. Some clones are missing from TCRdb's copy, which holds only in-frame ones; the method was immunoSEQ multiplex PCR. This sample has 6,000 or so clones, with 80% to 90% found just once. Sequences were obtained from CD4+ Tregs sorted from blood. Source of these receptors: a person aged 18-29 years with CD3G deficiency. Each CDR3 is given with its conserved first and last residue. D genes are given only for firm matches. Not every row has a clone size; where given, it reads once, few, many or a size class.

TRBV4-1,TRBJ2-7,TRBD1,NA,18,TGCGCCAGCAGCCAAGGCTTATTGTCATCGGGACAGGGGGTTAGGCAGTACTTC,CASSQGLLSSGQGVRQYF
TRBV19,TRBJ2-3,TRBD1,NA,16,TGTGCCAGTAGTATCACTGGGGCAGGGGGCATAGATACGCAGTATTTT,CASSITGAGGIDTQYF
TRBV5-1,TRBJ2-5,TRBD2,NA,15,TGCGCCAGCAGCTCCGGACTAGCAGGCCAAGAGACCCAGTACTTC,CASSSGLAGQETQYF
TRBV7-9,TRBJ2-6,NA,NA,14,TGTGCCAGCAGCCTCTTCCCGGGGGCCAACGTCCTGACTTTC,CASSLFPGANVLTF
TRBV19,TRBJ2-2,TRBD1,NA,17,TGTGCCAGTAGTCCCCTCGGACAGGGGGTGAACACCGGGGAGCTGTTTTTT,CASSPLGQGVNTGELFF
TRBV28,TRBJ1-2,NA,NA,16,TGTGCCAGCAGTTCCCAGGGCCCCCGACGTTATATGCTCTACACCTTC,CASSSQGPRRYMLYTF
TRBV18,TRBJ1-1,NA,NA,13,TGTGCCAGCTCAAGCAGGGCGAACACTGAAGCTTTCTTT,CASSSRANTEAFF
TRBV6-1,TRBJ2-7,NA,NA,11,TGTGCCAGCAGTGAACGGTACGAGCAGTACTTC,CASSERYEQYF
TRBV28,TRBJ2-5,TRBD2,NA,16,TGTGCCAGCAGTTCCCCACTAGCGGGGGCCCGAGAGGACCAGTACTTC,CASSSPLAGAREDQYF
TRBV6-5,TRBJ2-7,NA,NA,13,TGTGCCAGCAGTTTGAGTCGGATCTACGAGCAGTACTTC,CASSLSRIYEQYF
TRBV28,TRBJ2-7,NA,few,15,TGTGCCAGCAGTTTACCGGGGGTCCCCTCCTACGAGCAGTACTTC,CASSLPGVPSYEQYF
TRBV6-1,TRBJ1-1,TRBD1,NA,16,TGTGCCAGCAGTGAGAGGCGAAGGGGGCTGGGCACTGAAGCTTTCTTT,CASSERRRGLGTEAFF
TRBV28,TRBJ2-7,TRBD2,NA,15,TGTGCCAGCAGTGGAGCGGGACGTGGGAGATACGAGCAGTACTTC,CASSGAGRGRYEQYF
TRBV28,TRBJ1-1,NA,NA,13,TGTGCCAGCAGTTTTGGGTTTAACACTGAAGCTTTCTTT,CASSFGFNTEAFF
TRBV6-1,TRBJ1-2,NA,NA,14,TGTGCCAGCAGTGCCCAACAGGGTGCGGATGGCTACACCTTC,CASSAQQGADGYTF
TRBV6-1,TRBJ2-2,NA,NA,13,TGTGCCAGCAGGGAGACAGTCACCGGGGAGCTGTTTTTT,CASRETVTGELFF
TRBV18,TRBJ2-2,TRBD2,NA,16,TGTGCCAGCTCACCTGTAGCGGGCTCGAACACCGGGGAGCTGTTTTTT,CASSPVAGSNTGELFF
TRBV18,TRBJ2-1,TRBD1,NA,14,TGTGCCAGCTCCAGGACAGGGTTCTACAATGAGCAGTTCTTC,CASSRTGFYNEQFF
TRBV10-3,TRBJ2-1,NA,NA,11,TGTGCCATCAGTGGGGGCCGTGAGCAGTTCTTC,CAISGGREQFF
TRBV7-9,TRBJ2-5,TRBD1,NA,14,TGTGCCAGCAGCCGTGGGGCAGGGGGAGAGACCCAGTACTTC,CASSRGAGGETQYF
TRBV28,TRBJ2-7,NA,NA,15,TGTGCCAGCAGCACCCGGGCGGGCCGCTCCTACGAGCAGTACTTC,CASSTRAGRSYEQYF
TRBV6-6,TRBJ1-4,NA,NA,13,TGTGCCAGCAGCCCCGGGGGGGGCGAAAAACTGTTTTTT,CASSPGGGEKLFF
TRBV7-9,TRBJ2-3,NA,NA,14,TGTGCCAGCAGCTTACAGGGCCCCTGGGATACGCAGTATTTT,CASSLQGPWDTQYF
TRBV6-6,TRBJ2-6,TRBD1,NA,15,TGTGCCAGCAGTTCGACAGGGTCTGGGGCCAACGTCCTGACTTTC,CASSSTGSGANVLTF
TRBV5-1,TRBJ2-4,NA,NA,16,TGCGCCAGCAGCTTGGATGGCGGACTAGCCAAAAACATTCAGTACTTC,CASSLDGGLAKNIQYF
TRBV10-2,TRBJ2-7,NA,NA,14,TGCGCCAGCAGTGATTCGGGAAGGGGATACGAGCAGTACTTC,CASSDSGRGYEQYF
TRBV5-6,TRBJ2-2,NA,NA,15,TGTGCCAGCAGTCCTGGGTCGGCGGATACCGGGGAGCTGTTTTTT,CASSPGSADTGELFF
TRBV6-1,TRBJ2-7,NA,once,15,TGTGCCAGCAGTGAACTGGACGGGCAGGGCTACGAGCAGTACTTC,CASSELDGQGYEQYF
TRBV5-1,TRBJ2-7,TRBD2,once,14,TGCGCCAGCAGCACTGGGACTAGCGGTTCCGAGCAGTACTTC,CASSTGTSGSEQYF
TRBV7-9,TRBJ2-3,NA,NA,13,TGTGCCAGCAGCTTAGCTCAACGGGATACGCAGTATTTT,CASSLAQRDTQYF
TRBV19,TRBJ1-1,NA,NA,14,TGTGCCAGTAGTATTGCTGGGGGGCTGGGTGAAGCTTTCTTT,CASSIAGGLGEAFF
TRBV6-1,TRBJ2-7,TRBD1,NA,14,TGTGCCAGCGGCAGACAGGGGTCTTCCTACGAGCAGTACTTC,CASGRQGSSYEQYF